Presented here are 18 T cell receptor beta chains from one specimen sequenced in a study of blood T cell repertoires in COVID-19. TCRdb's copy holds only in-frame clones and misses some; the assay was immunoSEQ multiplex PCR. The table lists just over 250,000 clones, around 80% of them singletons, with 3.5% to 5% in the top ten. Sequenced material: PBMCs or T cells enriched from blood (not recorded which). All receptors derive from a man aged 30-40 years with acute COVID-19.

In regard to this clone: An end of the junction does not agree with germline; a read error may underlie this. The V gene is TRBV5-1, the J gene TRBJ1-1; maybe TRBD1 (6 bases). Germline lookup yields CDR1 SGHRS and CDR2 YFSETQ. The CDR3 covers 18 residues. The CDR3 bases are TGTGCCAGCGCTACTTCCGGGACAAGGAACTTACAAGCCACTGAAGCTTTCTTT. Its protein product is CASATSGTRNLQATEAFF. The full variable domain, its missing parts supplied by reference TRBV5-1 and TRBJ1-1, is KAGVTQTPRYLIKTRGQQVTLSCSPISGHRSVSWYQQTPGQGLQFLFEYFSETQRNKGNFPGRFSGRQFSNSRSEMNVSTLELGDSALYLCASATSGTRNLQATEAFFGQGTRLTVV.

V usage is TRBV24-1 and J usage is TRBJ1-1, with TRBD1 matching 9 bases. CDR3 length: 15 residues. Germline trimming cut 4 bases from V and 7 bases from J; bases unmatched to any gene: 9. Germline-derived CDR1 and CDR2 are KGHDR and SFDVKD. CDR3 in amino acids: CATSEGGTGQGEAFF. In DNA, the CDR3 is TGTGCCACCAGTGAGGGCGGGACAGGGCAGGGTGAAGCTTTCTTT.

This rearrangement joins TRBV6-5 to TRBJ2-5; D may be TRBD2 (6 bases). The CDR3 sequence is 14 residues long. V lost 2 bases and J 5 bases, leaving 12 bases between the germline ends. Germline V gives CDR1 MNHEY, CDR2 SVGAGI. The CDR3 DNA reads TGTGCCAGCAGTTACAATGGCGGGGCGGAGACCCAGTACTTC. This sequence encodes CASSYNGGAETQYF.

This clone was detected only a few times. V and J are TRBV6-2 or TRBV6-3 and TRBJ1-2; 7 nucleotides line up with TRBD1. The V and J ends lost 0 bases and 6 bases, in that order; junction bases with no gene match: 7. Looked up from germline, CDR1 is MNHEY and CDR2 is SVGEGT. This CDR3 is built from 15 residues. For the CDR3, the DNA is TGTGCCAGCAGTTACTCTCCCGACAGGGCCCATGGCTACACCTTC. Its translation is CASSYSPDRAHGYTF.

The chain uses TRBV6-4 and TRBJ2-1; 9 bases agree with TRBD2. The V gene's germline CDR1 is MRHNA and CDR2 SNTAGT. V lost 0 bases, J lost 0 bases, and 0 bases stayed unmatched. The CDR3 loop spans 16 amino acids. The CDR3 sequence is CASSDSRGGSYNEQFF. CDR3 bases: TGTGCCAGCAGTGACTCGCGGGGGGGCTCCTACAATGAGCAGTTCTTC.

J is TRBJ2-3 and V is TRBV19; TRBD1 aligns across 11 bases. CDR3 length: 14 residues. The V segment lost 10 bases and the J segment 4 bases; nucleotides outside the gene matches: 7. Germline CDR1 and CDR2: LNHDA and SQIVND (reference sequence). In DNA, the CDR3 is TGTGCCACCAGGACAGGGGGCGCCCCAGATACGCAGTATTTT. Its translation: CATRTGGAPDTQYF.

V and J are TRBV5-4 and TRBJ1-1, with D unclear. V lost 4 bases to trimming and J lost 4 bases, with 17 bases between them. This CDR3 is built from 15 residues. Germline-derived CDR1 and CDR2 are SGHNT and YYREEE (reference sequence). CDR3 in amino acids: CASSGLMGSRTEAFF. The CDR3 DNA reads as TGTGCCAGCAGCGGCTTGATGGGGAGTCGCACTGAAGCTTTCTTT.

The chain combines TRBV4-3 with TRBJ2-1; D is possibly TRBD1 (6 bases). The CDR3 extends over 16 amino acids. Germline V CDR1 and CDR2: LGHNA, YSLEER. Trimming cost V 3 bases and J 6 bases, with 18 bases left between them. The CDR3 loop reads CASSQIGSLGGNEQFF. For the CDR3, the DNA is TGCGCCAGCAGCCAGATTGGGAGTCTAGGGGGCAATGAGCAGTTCTTC.

The rearrangement joins TRBV2 to TRBJ2-2; tentatively, D is TRBD2 (5 bases). V was trimmed by 6 bases and J by 3 bases, leaving 11 bases between them. This CDR3 is 14 amino acids long. CDR1 is SNHLY, CDR2 FYNNEI, per germline. The CDR3 sequence is CASSYGLYTGELFF. As DNA, the CDR3 is TGTGCCAGCAGCTATGGACTGTACACCGGGGAGCTGTTTTTT.

This rearrangement joins TRBV24-1 to TRBJ1-5; TRBD1 agrees at 12 bases. The germline gives CDR1 KGHDR, CDR2 SFDVKD. V shed 3 bases and J 9 bases; nucleotides not matched to a gene: 2. The CDR3 length is 14 residues. CDR3: CATSDGDRGRPQHF. The CDR3 coding sequence is TGTGCCACCAGTGATGGGGACAGGGGGCGGCCCCAGCATTTT.

The rearrangement joins TRBV6-5 to TRBJ2-7, with D possibly matching TRBD1 (5 bases). The CDR3 covers 15 residues. V lost 6 bases, J lost 0 bases, and 15 bases lay in between. Germline V gene data show CDR1 as MNHEY and CDR2 as SVGAGI. The CDR3 reads CASRVDSQSSYEQYV. CDR3 nucleotide sequence: TGTGCCAGCAGAGTAGACAGCCAAAGCTCCTACGAGCAGTACGTC.

This rearrangement joins TRBV9 to TRBJ2-5; the match to TRBD2 covers 9 bases. CDR3 length: 12 amino acids. The V and J ends lost 5 bases and 4 bases, in that order; junction bases with no gene match: 0. CDR1 is SGDLS, CDR2 YYNGEE, per germline. DNA for the CDR3: TGTGCCAGCAGTAGCGGGGGAGAGACCCAGTACTTC. It is translated as CASSSGGETQYF.

The chain combines TRBV21-1 with TRBJ2-7; TRBD1 reflects the table's D call only, with no check against the DNA. TRBV21-1 corresponds to a pseudogene. There are 14 residues in the CDR3. CDR3 nucleotides: TGTGCCAGCAGCAGCAGGGGGCCTGGGAACGAGCAGTACGTC. Protein product: CASSSRGPGNEQYV.

This clone has only one observation. The chain combines TRBV11-3 with TRBJ2-3; 14 bases fit TRBD2. The V gene end was trimmed by 5 bases and the J gene end by 6 bases; junction bases not matched to a gene: 7. Germline loops: CDR1 SGHNT, CDR2 YENEEA. The CDR3 consists of 16 residues. Here the CDR3 reads CASSMRLAGGPDTQYF. In DNA, the CDR3 is TGTGCCAGCAGCATGCGACTAGCGGGAGGGCCCGATACGCAGTATTTT.

The chain combines TRBV20-1 with TRBJ2-1; 10 bases line up with TRBD2. This CDR3 spans 17 amino acids. Germline V gives CDR1 DFQATT, CDR2 SNEGSKA (reference sequence). V gave up 3 bases and J gave up 7 bases; unmatched junction bases: 15. The CDR3 loop is CSASAGTSALEVNEQFF. The CDR3 region has the DNA TGCAGTGCTAGTGCCGGGACTAGCGCGCTTGAGGTGAATGAGCAGTTCTTC.

The rearrangement uses TRBV27 and TRBJ1-2; no clear D gene. This CDR3 spans 13 amino acids. Between the trimmed V and J ends, which lost 3 bases and 6 bases, there was a span of 11 bases. CDR1 MNHEY and CDR2 SMNVEV come from the germline V gene (reference sequence). As DNA, the CDR3 is TGTGCCAGCAGTTTGGGGAGATTGAATGGCTACACCTTC. This encodes CASSLGRLNGYTF.

CDR3 protein: CASSLPPTGGGEKLFF. CDR3 sequence (DNA): TGCGCCAGCAGCTTGCCCCCGACGGGTGGAGGTGAAAAACTGTTTTTT. The chain combines TRBV5-1 with TRBJ1-4; no definite D call. The CDR3 length is 16 residues. Germline lookup yields CDR1 SGHRS and CDR2 YFSETQ. V shed 1 base and J shed 7 bases, with 17 bases lying between them.

The rearrangement uses TRBV7-6 and TRBJ2-1; 12 bases are a match to TRBD2. Trimming took 7 bases from V and 6 from J; bases not matched to a gene: 7. There are 15 residues in the CDR3. Germline V gives CDR1 SGHVS, CDR2 FNYEAQ. The CDR3 DNA follows: TGTGCCAGCAACCCCGGGACTAGCGGGTTCAATGAGCAGTTCTTC. Encoded protein: CASNPGTSGFNEQFF.